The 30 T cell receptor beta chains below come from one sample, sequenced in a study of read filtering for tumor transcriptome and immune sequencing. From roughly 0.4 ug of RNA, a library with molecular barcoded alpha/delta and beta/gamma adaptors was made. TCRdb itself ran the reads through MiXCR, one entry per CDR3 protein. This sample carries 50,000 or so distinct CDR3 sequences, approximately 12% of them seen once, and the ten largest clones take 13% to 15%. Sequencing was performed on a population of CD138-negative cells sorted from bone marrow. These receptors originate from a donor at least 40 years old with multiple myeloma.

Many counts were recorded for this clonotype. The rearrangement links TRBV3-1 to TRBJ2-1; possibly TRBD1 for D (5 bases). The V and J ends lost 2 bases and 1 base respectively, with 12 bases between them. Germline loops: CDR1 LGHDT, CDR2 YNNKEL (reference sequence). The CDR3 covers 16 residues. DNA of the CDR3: TGTGCCAGCAGCCAAAACGGCAGGGTATCCTACAATGAGCAGTTCTTC. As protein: CASSQNGRVSYNEQFF.

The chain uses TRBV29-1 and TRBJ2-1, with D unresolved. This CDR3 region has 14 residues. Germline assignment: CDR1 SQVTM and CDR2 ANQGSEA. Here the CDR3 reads CGIRGRISYNEQFF. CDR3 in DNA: TGCGGCATCCGAGGCAGGATCTCCTACAATGAGCAGTTCTTC.

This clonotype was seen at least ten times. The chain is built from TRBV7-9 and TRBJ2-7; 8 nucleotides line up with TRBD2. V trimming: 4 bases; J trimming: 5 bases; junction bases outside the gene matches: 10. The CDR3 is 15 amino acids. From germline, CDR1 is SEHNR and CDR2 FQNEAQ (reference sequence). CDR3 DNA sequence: TGTGCCAGCAGCTCGGTAGCGGGATTTATAGACGAGCAGTACTTC. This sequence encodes CASSSVAGFIDEQYF.

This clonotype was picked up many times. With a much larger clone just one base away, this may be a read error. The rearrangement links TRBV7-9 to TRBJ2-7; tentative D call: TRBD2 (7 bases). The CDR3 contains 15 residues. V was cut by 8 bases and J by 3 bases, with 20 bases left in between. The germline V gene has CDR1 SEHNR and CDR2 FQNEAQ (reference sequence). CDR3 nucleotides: TGTGCCAGCGGCCCTAGGGGGGGCAGGGGCTACGAGCAGTACTTC. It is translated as CASGPRGGRGYEQYF.

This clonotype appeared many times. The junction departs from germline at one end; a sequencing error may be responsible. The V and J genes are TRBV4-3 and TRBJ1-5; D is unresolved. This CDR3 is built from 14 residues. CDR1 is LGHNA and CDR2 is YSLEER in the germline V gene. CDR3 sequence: CAGSRQYSNQPQHF. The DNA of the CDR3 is TGCGCCGGCAGCCGGCAGTATAGCAATCAGCCCCAGCATTTT.

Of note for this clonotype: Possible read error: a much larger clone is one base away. DNA of the CDR3: TGCAGCGTTGAGACTGGACTAGCGGGAGGGCTTGAGACCCAGTACTTC. Its protein is CSVETGLAGGLETQYF. The rearrangement joins TRBV29-1 to TRBJ2-5; TRBD2 aligns across 15 bases. CDR1 SQVTM and CDR2 ANQGSEA come from the germline V gene. There are 16 residues in the CDR3. Trimming at V came to 3 bases and at J to 5 bases, leaving 7 bases not matched to a gene.

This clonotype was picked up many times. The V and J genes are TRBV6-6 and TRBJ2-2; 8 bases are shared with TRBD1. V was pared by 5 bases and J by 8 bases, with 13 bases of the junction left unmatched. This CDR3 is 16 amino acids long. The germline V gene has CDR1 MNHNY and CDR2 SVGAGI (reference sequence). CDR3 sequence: CASSQGTGGYRGELFF. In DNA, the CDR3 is TGTGCCAGCAGTCAAGGGACAGGAGGATACCGGGGGGAGCTGTTTTTT.

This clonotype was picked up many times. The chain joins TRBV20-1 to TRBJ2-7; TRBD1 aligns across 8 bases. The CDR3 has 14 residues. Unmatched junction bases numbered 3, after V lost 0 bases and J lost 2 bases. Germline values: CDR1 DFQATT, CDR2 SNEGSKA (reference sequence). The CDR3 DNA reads TGCAGTGCTAGAGATCAGACAGGGGCCTACGAGCAGTACTTC. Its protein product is CSARDQTGAYEQYF.

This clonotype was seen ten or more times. The CDR3 here is CASSPGTSGRWTGELFF. The CDR3 nucleotides are TGTGCCAGCAGCCCCGGGACTAGCGGGAGATGGACCGGGGAGCTGTTTTTT. The gene calls are TRBV7-3 and TRBJ2-2; TRBD2 matches 14 bases. Losses at the gene ends were 5 bases for V and 5 bases for J; bases not matched to a gene: 7. Per germline, CDR1 SGHTA and CDR2 FQGTGA. The CDR3 is made up of 17 amino acids.

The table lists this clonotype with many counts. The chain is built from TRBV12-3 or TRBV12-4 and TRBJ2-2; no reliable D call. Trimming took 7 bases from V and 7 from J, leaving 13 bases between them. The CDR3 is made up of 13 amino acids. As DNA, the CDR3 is TGTGCCAGCACGGTGTCTGGGGACGGGGAGCTGTTTTTT. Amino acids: CASTVSGDGELFF.

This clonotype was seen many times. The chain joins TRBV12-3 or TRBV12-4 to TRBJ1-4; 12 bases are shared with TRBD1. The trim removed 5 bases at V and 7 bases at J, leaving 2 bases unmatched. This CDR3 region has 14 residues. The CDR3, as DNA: TGTGCCAGCAGTCGGGACAGGGGGCCTGAAAAACTGTTTTTT. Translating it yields CASSRDRGPEKLFF.

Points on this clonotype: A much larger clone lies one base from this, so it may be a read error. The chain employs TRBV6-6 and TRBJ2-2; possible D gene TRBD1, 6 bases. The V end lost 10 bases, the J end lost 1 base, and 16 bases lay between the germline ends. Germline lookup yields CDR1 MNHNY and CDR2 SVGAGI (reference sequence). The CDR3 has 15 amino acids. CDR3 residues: CANRVEGENTGELFF. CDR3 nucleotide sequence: TGTGCCAACAGGGTAGAGGGGGAGAACACCGGGGAGCTGTTTTTT.

The CDR3 nucleotides read TGTGCCAGCAGCTTGGTTGCGGGAGGGCCAATAAATGAGCAGTTCTTC. This encodes CASSLVAGGPINEQFF. The rearrangement uses TRBV5-6 and TRBJ2-1, with TRBD2 matching over 9 bases. There are 16 residues in the CDR3. Germline V gene sequence: CDR1 SGHDT, CDR2 YYEEEE. With 0 bases clipped from V and 7 bases from J, the junction kept 8 bases outside the gene matches.

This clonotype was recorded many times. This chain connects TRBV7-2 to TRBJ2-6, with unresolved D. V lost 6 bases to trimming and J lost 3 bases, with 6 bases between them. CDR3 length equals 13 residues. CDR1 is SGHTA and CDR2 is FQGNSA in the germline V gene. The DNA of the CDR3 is TGTGCCAGCAGTCTCGTTGGGGCCAACGTCCTGACTTTC. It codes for CASSLVGANVLTF.

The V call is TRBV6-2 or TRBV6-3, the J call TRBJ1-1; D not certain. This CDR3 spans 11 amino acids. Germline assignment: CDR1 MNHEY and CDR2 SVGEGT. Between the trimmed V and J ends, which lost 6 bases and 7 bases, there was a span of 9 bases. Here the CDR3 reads CASRGLNEAFF. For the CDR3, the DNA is TGTGCCAGCAGGGGGTTGAATGAAGCTTTCTTT.

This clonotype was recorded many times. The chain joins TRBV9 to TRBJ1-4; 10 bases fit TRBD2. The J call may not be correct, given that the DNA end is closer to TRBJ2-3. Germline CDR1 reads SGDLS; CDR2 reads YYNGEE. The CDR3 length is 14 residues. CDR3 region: CASSSTALAGVQYF. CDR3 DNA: TGTGCCAGCAGCTCTACGGCCCTAGCGGGAGTTCAGTATTTT.

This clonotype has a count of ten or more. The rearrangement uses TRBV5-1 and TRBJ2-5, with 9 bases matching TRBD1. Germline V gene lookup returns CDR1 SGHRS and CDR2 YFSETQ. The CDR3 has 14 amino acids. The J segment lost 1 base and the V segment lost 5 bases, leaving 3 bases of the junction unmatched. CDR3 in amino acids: CASSPTGGQETQYF. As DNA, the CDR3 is TGCGCCAGCAGTCCGACAGGGGGCCAAGAGACCCAGTACTTC.

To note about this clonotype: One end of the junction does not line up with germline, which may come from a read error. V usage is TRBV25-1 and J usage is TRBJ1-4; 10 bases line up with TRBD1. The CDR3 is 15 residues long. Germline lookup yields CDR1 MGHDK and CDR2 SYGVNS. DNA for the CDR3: TGTGCCAGCAGTGAAGGAGGGACAGGGGTTGAAAGACCGTCTTTT. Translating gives CASSEGGTGVERPSF.

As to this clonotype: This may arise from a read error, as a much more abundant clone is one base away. In DNA, the CDR3 is TGTGCCATCAGTGAAGAGGGGAAGAATCAGCCCCAGCATTTT. It translates to CAISEEGKNQPQHF. The gene calls are TRBV10-3 and TRBJ1-5; a weak D match, TRBD1 (5 bases). Germline-derived CDR1 and CDR2 are ENHRY and SYGVKD. This CDR3 spans 14 amino acids. V lost 3 bases, J lost 4 bases, and 10 bases lay in between.

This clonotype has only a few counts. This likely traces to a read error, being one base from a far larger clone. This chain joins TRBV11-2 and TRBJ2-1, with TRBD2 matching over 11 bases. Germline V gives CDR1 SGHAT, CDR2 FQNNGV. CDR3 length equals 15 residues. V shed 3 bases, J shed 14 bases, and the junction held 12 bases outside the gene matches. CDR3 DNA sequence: TGTGCCAGCAGCTTCTTGATGCTAGCGGGAGGCTACGAGTTCTTC. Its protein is CASSFLMLAGGYEFF.

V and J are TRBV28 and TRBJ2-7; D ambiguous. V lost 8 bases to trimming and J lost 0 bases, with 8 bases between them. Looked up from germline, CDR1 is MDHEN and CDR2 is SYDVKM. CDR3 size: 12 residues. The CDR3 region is CASFSLSYEQYF. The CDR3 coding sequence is TGTGCCAGCTTTAGCCTCTCCTACGAGCAGTACTTC.

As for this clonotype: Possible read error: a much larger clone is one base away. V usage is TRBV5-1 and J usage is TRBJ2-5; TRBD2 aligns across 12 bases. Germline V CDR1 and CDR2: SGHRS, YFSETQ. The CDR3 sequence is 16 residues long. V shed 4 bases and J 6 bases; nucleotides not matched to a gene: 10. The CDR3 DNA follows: TGCGCCAGCAGCAAAACGACTAGCGGGAGTCAAAAGACCCAGTACTTC. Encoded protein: CASSKTTSGSQKTQYF.

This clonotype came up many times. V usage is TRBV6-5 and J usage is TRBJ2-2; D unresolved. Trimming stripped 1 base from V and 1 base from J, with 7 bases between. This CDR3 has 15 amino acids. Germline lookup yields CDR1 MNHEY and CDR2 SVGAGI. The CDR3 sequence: CASSYYSENTGELFF. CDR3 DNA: TGTGCCAGCAGTTACTACTCCGAGAACACCGGGGAGCTGTTTTTT.

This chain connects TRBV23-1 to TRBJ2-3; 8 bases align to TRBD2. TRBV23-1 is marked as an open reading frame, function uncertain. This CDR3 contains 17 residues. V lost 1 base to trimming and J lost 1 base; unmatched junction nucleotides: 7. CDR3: CASSQFRASGRTDTQYF. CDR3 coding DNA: TGCGCCAGCAGTCAATTTAGGGCTAGCGGGCGCACAGATACGCAGTATTTT.

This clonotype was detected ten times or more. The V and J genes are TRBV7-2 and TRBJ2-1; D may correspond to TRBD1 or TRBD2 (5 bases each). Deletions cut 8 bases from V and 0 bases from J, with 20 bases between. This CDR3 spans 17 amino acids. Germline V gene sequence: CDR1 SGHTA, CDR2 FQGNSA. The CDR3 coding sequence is TGTGCCAGCGAGTTTTATGAGAGGGACCGCTCCTACAATGAGCAGTTCTTC. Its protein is CASEFYERDRSYNEQFF.

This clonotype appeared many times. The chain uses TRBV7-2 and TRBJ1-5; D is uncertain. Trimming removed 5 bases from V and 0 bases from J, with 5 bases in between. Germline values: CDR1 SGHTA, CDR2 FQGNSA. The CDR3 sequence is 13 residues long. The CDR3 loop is CASSRNSNQPQHF. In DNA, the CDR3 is TGTGCCAGCAGCCGGAATAGCAATCAGCCCCAGCATTTT.

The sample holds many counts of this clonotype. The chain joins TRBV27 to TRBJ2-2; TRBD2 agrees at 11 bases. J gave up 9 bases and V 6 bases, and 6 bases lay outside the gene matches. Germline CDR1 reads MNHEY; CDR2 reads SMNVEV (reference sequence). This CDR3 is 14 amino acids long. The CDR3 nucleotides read TGTGCCAGCAGACTAGCGGGGGCCCCTAGGGAGCTGTTTTTT. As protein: CASRLAGAPRELFF.

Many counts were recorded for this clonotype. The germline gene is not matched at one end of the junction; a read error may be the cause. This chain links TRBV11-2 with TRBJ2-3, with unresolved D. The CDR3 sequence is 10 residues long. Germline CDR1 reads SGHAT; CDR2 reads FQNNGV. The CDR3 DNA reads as TGTGCCAGCAGCGTAGATACGCAGTATTTT. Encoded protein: CASSVDTQYF.

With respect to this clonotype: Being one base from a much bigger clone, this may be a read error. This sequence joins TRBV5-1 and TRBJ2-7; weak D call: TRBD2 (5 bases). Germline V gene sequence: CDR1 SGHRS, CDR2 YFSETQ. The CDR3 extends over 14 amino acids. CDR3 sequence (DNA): TGTGCCAGCAGCTCGTGGAATCGGATAGGAGGGCAGTACTTC. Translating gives CASSSWNRIGGQYF.

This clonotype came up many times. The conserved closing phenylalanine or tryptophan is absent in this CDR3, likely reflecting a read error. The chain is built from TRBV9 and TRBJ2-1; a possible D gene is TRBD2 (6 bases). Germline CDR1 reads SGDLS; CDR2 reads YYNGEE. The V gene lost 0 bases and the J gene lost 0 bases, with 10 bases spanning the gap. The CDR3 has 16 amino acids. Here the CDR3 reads CASSVGGEVSYNEQFL. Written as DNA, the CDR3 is TGTGCCAGCAGCGTAGGAGGGGAGGTCTCCTACAATGAGCAGTTCCTC.